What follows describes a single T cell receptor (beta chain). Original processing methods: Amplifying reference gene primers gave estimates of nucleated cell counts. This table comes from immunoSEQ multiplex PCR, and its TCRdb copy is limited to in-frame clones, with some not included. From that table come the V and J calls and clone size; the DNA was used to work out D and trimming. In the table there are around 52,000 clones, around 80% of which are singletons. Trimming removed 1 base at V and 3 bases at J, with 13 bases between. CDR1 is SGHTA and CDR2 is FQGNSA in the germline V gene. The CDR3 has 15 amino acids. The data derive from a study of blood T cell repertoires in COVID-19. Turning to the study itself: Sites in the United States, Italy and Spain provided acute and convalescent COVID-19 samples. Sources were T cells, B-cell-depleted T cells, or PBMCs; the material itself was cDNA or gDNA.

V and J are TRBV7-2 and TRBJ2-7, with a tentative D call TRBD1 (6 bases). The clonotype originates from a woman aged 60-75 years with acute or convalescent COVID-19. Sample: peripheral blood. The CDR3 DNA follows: TGTGCCAGCAGCTTAGTGGTCGCAGGGGTCTACGAGCAGTACTTC. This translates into CASSLVVAGVYEQYF.